The 19 T cell receptor beta chains listed next were all sequenced from one sample in a study of regulatory T cells in long-lasting Graves disease. Documented time point: persistent/refractory GD, antithyroid drugs over 5 years with positive TRAb. From RNA extracted from PBMCs, the TCR library was made. Arm-PCR of CDR3 regions with iRepertoire HTBI primers generated TCR beta libraries. In TCRdb, the multiplex PCR reads were re-called with MiXCR into one record per CDR3 protein. The sample shows approximately 400,000 distinct CDR3 sequences, approximately 25% of them seen only once. Sequenced material: peripheral blood mononuclear cells (PBMCs), taken when the disease was refractory, from a patient treated with antithyroid drugs. These receptors were taken from a woman aged 35 to 49 with Graves disease.

This clonotype showed up many times. The V and J genes are TRBV12-3 or TRBV12-4 and TRBJ2-5, with 9 nucleotides matching TRBD1. The CDR3 has 18 residues. J lost 3 bases, V lost 5 bases, and 16 bases had no gene match. The CDR3 region is CASSGGTGISIREETQYF. The DNA of the CDR3 is TGTGCCAGCAGTGGTGGGACAGGGATTTCAATTCGGGAAGAGACCCAGTACTTC.

This clonotype was observed many times. This sequence joins TRBV24-1 and TRBJ1-2; 7 bases match TRBD1. Germline CDR1 reads KGHDR; CDR2 reads SFDVKD. J lost 1 base, V lost 3 bases, and 10 bases had no gene match. The CDR3 is 17 amino acids. The CDR3 nucleotides read TGTGCCACCAGTGATCGAAGAGGGGGCTCCCTTAACTATGGCTACACCTTC. Encoded protein: CATSDRRGGSLNYGYTF.

J is TRBJ2-7 and V is TRBV2; D assignment may be TRBD1 or TRBD2 (5 bases each). Germline V gene data show CDR1 as SNHLY and CDR2 as FYNNEI. The ends were cut back, 6 bases at V and 6 bases at J, with 12 bases in the middle. There are 12 residues in the CDR3. The CDR3, as DNA: TGTGCCAGCAGCGTGGGACCGCGCGAGCAGTACTTC. Translation gives CASSVGPREQYF.

The chain couples TRBV30 to TRBJ1-1; D not resolved. In germline, CDR1 is GTSNPN, CDR2 SVGIG (reference sequence). Trimming took 3 bases from V and 5 from J, leaving 16 bases between them. The CDR3 is made up of 14 amino acids. The CDR3 sequence: CAWRKLPSGTEAFF. The CDR3 DNA sequence: TGTGCCTGGAGAAAACTTCCCTCGGGGACTGAAGCTTTCTTT.

This clonotype has at least ten counts. The genes are TRBV20-1 and TRBJ2-2; 12 bases are a match to TRBD2. CDR3 length equals 15 residues. Unmatched junction bases numbered 8, after V lost 5 bases and J lost 7 bases. The germline CDR1 and CDR2 sequences are DFQATT and SNEGSKA (reference sequence). The CDR3 DNA follows: TGCAGTGCTTCCCCTAGCGGGAGGGCCGTCGGGGAGCTGTTTTTT. This gives the protein CSASPSGRAVGELFF.

The V gene is TRBV2, the J gene TRBJ1-5, with D maybe TRBD1 (6 bases). Trimming took off 1 base at V and 0 bases at J, with 16 bases between the two ends. The CDR3 spans 18 residues. The germline gives CDR1 SNHLY, CDR2 FYNNEI. The CDR3: CASSEEDRTLNSNQPQHF. CDR3 sequence (DNA): TGTGCCAGCAGTGAAGAGGACAGAACTCTTAATAGCAATCAGCCCCAGCATTTT. Full variable domain (missing parts from reference TRBV2 and TRBJ1-5): EPEVTQTPSHQVTQMGQEVILRCVPISNHLYFYWYRQILGQKVEFLVSFYNNEISEKSEIFDDQFSVERPDGSNFTLKIRSTKLEDSAMYFCASSEEDRTLNSNQPQHFGDGTRLSIL.

This chain joins TRBV9 and TRBJ2-7; D possibly corresponds to TRBD1 (5 bases). Germline V gene data show CDR1 as SGDLS and CDR2 as YYNGEE. The CDR3 covers 18 residues. V lost 0 bases to trimming and J lost 6 bases, with 25 bases between them. CDR3 in amino acids: CASSVGDEEAEWGSEQYF. Written as DNA, the CDR3 is TGTGCCAGCAGCGTAGGAGACGAAGAGGCGGAGTGGGGCTCCGAGCAGTACTTC.

CDR3 nucleotides: TGTGCCAGCAGGGGGGCGTCGAGCTCCTACGAGCAGTACTTC. It codes for CASRGASSSYEQYF. The chain uses TRBV2 and TRBJ2-7, with a possible D match to TRBD1 (6 bases). Trimming took off 6 bases at V and 0 bases at J, with 12 bases between the two ends. Per the germline V gene, CDR1 is SNHLY and CDR2 is FYNNEI. This CDR3 contains 14 residues. Variable domain in full (rest from reference TRBV2 and TRBJ2-7): EPEVTQTPSHQVTQMGQEVILRCVPISNHLYFYWYRQILGQKVEFLVSFYNNEISEKSEIFDDQFSVERPDGSNFTLKIRSTKLEDSAMYFCASRGASSSYEQYFGPGTRLTVT.

The rearrangement joins TRBV3-1 to TRBJ2-7; 9 bases agree with TRBD2. CDR1 and CDR2 from the germline V gene are LGHDT and YNNKEL (reference sequence). Trimming cost V 3 bases and J 4 bases; bases outside gene matches: 7. The CDR3 covers 15 residues. The DNA for the CDR3 is TGTGCCAGCAGCCAGAGGTCTAGCGGGACTTACGAGCAGTACTTC. As protein: CASSQRSSGTYEQYF.

The sample holds many counts of this clonotype. The chain couples TRBV28 to TRBJ1-5; D is perhaps TRBD1 (6 bases). The CDR3 covers 14 residues. The ends were cut back, 5 bases at V and 3 bases at J, with 11 bases in the middle. The germline gives CDR1 MDHEN, CDR2 SYDVKM. This CDR3 is CASSPGQFNQPQHF. CDR3 nucleotide sequence: TGTGCCAGCAGTCCAGGACAGTTCAATCAGCCCCAGCATTTT.

In regard to this clonotype: At one of its ends the junction is not consistent with the germline gene, which may arise from a read error. The chain employs TRBV28 and TRBJ2-5; D uncertain. The CDR3 consists of 14 residues. Germline-derived CDR1 and CDR2 are MDHEN and SYDVKM. Written as DNA, the CDR3 is TGTGCCAGCAGTTTTGGCGGCGGCCAAGGGACCCAGTACTTC. Encoded protein: CASSFGGGQGTQYF.

This clonotype occurred many times. The chain joins TRBV12-3 or TRBV12-4 to TRBJ2-2, with TRBD2 identical over 8 bases. V dropped 4 bases and J dropped 5; count of bases not matched to a gene: 6. The CDR3 consists of 15 residues. Written as DNA, the CDR3 is TGTGCCAGCAGTTCCCTAGCGGGTGGAACCGGGGAGCTGTTTTTT. Its protein product is CASSSLAGGTGELFF.

Ten or more counts support this clonotype. The rearrangement uses TRBV2 and TRBJ2-4; 14 bases are shared with TRBD2. Trimming at V came to 5 bases and at J to 8 bases, leaving 8 bases not matched to a gene. Germline V gene lookup returns CDR1 SNHLY and CDR2 FYNNEI. The CDR3 consists of 16 residues. The CDR3 nucleotides are TGTGCCAGCAGTCTAGGACTAGCGGGAGGCGGGGACATTCAGTACTTC. Its protein product is CASSLGLAGGGDIQYF. The complete variable domain, with remaining parts taken from reference TRBV2 and TRBJ2-4, reads EPEVTQTPSHQVTQMGQEVILRCVPISNHLYFYWYRQILGQKVEFLVSFYNNEISEKSEIFDDQFSVERPDGSNFTLKIRSTKLEDSAMYFCASSLGLAGGGDIQYFGAGTRLSVL.

This clonotype has only a few counts. The gene calls are TRBV7-8 and TRBJ2-7, with 9 nucleotides matching TRBD1. Germline V gene data show CDR1 as SGHVS and CDR2 as FQNEAQ. The V and J ends lost 1 base and 4 bases, in that order; junction bases with no gene match: 8. The CDR3 extends over 16 amino acids. The CDR3 sequence is CASSLGSGTGTYEQYF. In nucleotides, the CDR3 is TGTGCCAGCAGCTTAGGTAGTGGGACAGGGACTTACGAGCAGTACTTC.

The chain combines TRBV27 with TRBJ2-7, with 12 nucleotides matching TRBD2. Germline V gene data show CDR1 as MNHEY and CDR2 as SMNVEV (reference sequence). The CDR3 runs 16 residues. V shed 6 bases, J shed 3 bases, and the junction held 9 bases outside the gene matches. DNA for the CDR3: TGTGCCAGCAGATCGTGGACTAGCGGGACACTCTACGAGCAGTACTTC. Translating gives CASRSWTSGTLYEQYF.

This clonotype has more than one count but fewer than ten. CDR3 nucleotide sequence: TGTGCCACCAGCAGGGGGCCGGGGGGGTTTGACACTGAAGCTTTCTTT. This gives the protein CATSRGPGGFDTEAFF. The rearrangement links TRBV15 to TRBJ1-1; tentatively, D is TRBD1 (5 bases). V was clipped by 3 bases and J by 3 bases, with 17 bases between them. Germline loops: CDR1 LNHNV, CDR2 YYDKDF (reference sequence). The CDR3 contains 16 residues.

This clonotype was seen many times. The chain employs TRBV27 and TRBJ2-5; D unclear. V lost 5 bases and J 1 base, leaving 14 bases between the germline ends. CDR3 length equals 15 residues. Germline lookup yields CDR1 MNHEY and CDR2 SMNVEV (reference sequence). CDR3 DNA: TGTGCCAGCAGTCCTACCCTTGAGCTCCAAGAGACCCAGTACTTC. Translation gives CASSPTLELQETQYF.

CDR3 region: CASSPGGRISPLHF. CDR3 coding DNA: TGTGCCAGCAGCCCGGGAGGAAGAATTTCACCCCTCCACTTT. The J gene is TRBJ1-6, the V gene TRBV4-2; D is uncertain. The V end lost 4 bases, the J end lost 9 bases, and 13 bases lay between the germline ends. The CDR3 contains 14 residues. Per germline, CDR1 LGHNA and CDR2 YNFKEQ.

This clonotype was seen ten or more times. A much larger clone differs from this one at a single base, so this may be a read error. This is likely a read error, given that the CDR3 carries no conserved phenylalanine or tryptophan at its end. The chain is built from TRBV2 and TRBJ1-1; TRBD1 is a possible D gene (6 bases). CDR1 and CDR2 from the germline V gene are SNHLY and FYNNEI. Deletions cut 3 bases from V and 4 bases from J, with 18 bases between. The CDR3 is 16 amino acids. CDR3 nucleotide sequence: TGTGCCAGCAGTGATCCCGGCAGGGGTATGGGCACTGAAGCTTTCTCT. Translation gives CASSDPGRGMGTEAFS.